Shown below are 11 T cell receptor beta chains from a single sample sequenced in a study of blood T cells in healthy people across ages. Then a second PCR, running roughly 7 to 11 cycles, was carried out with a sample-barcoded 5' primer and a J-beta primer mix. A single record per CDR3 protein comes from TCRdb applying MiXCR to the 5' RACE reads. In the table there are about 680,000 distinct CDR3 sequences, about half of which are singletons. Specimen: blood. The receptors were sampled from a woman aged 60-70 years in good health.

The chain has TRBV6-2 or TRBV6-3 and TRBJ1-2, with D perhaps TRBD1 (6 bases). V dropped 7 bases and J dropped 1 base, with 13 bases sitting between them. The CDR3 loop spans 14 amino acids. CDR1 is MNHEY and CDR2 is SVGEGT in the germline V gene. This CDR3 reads CASNRDNLNYGYTF. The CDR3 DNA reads TGTGCCAGCAACCGGGACAACCTTAACTATGGCTACACCTTC.

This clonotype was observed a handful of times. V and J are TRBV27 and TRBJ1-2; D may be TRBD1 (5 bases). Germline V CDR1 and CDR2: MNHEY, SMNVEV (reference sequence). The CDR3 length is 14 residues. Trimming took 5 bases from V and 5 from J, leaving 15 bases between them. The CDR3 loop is CASSRVGGEYGYTF. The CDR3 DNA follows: TGTGCCAGCAGTCGGGTGGGAGGGGAATATGGCTACACCTTC.

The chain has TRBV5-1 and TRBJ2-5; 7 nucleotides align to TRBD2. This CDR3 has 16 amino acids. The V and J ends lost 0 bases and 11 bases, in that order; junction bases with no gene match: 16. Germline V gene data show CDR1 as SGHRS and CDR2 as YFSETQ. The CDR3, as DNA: TGCGCCAGCAGCTTGGGACTAGCAGATATAGCCTGGGAGCAGTACTTC. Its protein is CASSLGLADIAWEQYF.

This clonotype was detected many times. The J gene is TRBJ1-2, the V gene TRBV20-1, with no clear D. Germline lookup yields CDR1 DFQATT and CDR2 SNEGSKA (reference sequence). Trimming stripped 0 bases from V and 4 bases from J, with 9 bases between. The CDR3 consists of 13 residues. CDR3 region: CSARDNTGYGYTF. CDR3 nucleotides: TGCAGTGCTAGAGATAACACGGGCTATGGCTACACCTTC.

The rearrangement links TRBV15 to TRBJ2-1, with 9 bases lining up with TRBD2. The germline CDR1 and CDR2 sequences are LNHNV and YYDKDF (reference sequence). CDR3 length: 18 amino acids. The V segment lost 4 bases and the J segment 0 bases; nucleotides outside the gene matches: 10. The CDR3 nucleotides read TGTGCCACCAGCATAGGGCTGCCTAGCGGGACCTCCTACAATGAGCAGTTCTTC. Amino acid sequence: CATSIGLPSGTSYNEQFF.

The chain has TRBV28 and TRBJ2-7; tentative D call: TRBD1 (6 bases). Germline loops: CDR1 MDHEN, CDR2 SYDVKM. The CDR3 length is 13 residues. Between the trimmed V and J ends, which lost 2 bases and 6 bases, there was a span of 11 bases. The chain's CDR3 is CASSLPTGIEQYF. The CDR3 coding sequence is TGTGCCAGCAGTTTACCGACAGGTATCGAGCAGTACTTC.

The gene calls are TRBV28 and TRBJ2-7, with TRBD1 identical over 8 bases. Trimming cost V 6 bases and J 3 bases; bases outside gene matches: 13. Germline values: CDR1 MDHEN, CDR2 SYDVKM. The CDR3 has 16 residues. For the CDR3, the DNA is TGTGCCAGCAGCCCCACTCCCGGACAGGGTTACTACGAGCAGTACTTC. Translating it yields CASSPTPGQGYYEQYF.

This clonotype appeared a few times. CDR3 nucleotides: TGTGCCAGCAGCTTAGCTTCTAGCGGGAGCAGGAATGAGCAGTTCTTC. Amino acid sequence: CASSLASSGSRNEQFF. J is TRBJ2-1 and V is TRBV7-8; 10 positions agree with TRBD2. The ends lost 0 bases at V and 7 bases at J; junction bases unmatched: 6. CDR3 length: 16 residues. The V gene's germline CDR1 is SGHVS and CDR2 FQNEAQ.

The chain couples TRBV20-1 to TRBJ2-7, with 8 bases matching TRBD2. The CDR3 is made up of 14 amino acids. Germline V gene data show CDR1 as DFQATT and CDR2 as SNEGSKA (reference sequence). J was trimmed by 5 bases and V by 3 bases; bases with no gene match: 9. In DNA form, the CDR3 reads TGCAGTGCTAGGAAGAGCGGGAGTTTCCACGAGCAGTACTTC. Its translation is CSARKSGSFHEQYF.

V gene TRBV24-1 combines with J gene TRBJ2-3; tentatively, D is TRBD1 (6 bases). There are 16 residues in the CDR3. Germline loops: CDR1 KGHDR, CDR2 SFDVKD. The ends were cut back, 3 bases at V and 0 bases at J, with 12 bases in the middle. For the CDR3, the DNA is TGTGCCACCAGTGATAGGACAGCCACTAGCACAGATACGCAGTATTTT. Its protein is CATSDRTATSTDTQYF.

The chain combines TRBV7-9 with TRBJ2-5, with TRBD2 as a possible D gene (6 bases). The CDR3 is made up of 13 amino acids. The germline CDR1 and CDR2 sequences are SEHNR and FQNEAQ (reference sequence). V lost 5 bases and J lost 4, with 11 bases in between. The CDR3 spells CASSARGLETQYF. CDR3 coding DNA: TGTGCCAGCAGCGCCCGGGGGTTAGAGACCCAGTACTTC.